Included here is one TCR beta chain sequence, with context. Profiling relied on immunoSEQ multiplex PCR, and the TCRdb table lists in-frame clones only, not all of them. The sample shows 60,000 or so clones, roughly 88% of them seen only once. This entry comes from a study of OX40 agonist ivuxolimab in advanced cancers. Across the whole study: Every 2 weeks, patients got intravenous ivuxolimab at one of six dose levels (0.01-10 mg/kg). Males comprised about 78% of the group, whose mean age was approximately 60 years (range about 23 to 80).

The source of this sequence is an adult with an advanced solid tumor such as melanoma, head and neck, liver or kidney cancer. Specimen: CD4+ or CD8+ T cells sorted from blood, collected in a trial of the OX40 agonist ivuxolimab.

CDR3 protein: CASTLDGAGGYETQYF. CDR3 in DNA: TGTGCCAGCACATTGGACGGAGCGGGGGGATATGAGACCCAGTACTTC. The chain recombines TRBV13 with TRBJ2-5; the match to TRBD2 covers 9 bases. V trimming: 7 bases; J trimming: 5 bases; junction bases outside the gene matches: 14. Germline V gene lookup returns CDR1 PRHDT and CDR2 FYEKMQ (reference sequence). The CDR3 contains 16 residues.